This entry lists 18 T cell receptor beta chains sequenced from one sample in a study of shared clonotypes between healthy human individuals. This table comes from immunoSEQ multiplex PCR, and its TCRdb copy is limited to in-frame clones, with some not included. Here the sample spans about 450,000 clones, 79% being singletons. The sequencing input was PBMCs. These TCRs come from a middle-aged woman in good health. Some clones in this sample may be carry-over from other donors' samples.

A word on this clone: Germline and junction disagree at one end, which may indicate a read error. The chain recombines TRBV30 with TRBJ1-2; no firm D call. There are 10 residues in the CDR3. In germline, CDR1 is GTSNPN, CDR2 SVGIG (reference sequence). The CDR3 loop is CAWSSSLPAF. The CDR3 nucleotides read TGTGCCTGGAGTTCAAGCCTCCCCGCCTTC.

The V call is TRBV6-6, the J call TRBJ2-2, with TRBD2 matching 7 bases. V lost 7 bases to trimming and J lost 6 bases; unmatched junction nucleotides: 5. Germline lookup yields CDR1 MNHNY and CDR2 SVGAGI (reference sequence). This CDR3 is 13 amino acids long. CDR3 protein: CASTPGGAGELFF. The DNA of the CDR3 is TGTGCCAGCACGCCGGGAGGTGCCGGGGAGCTGTTTTTT.

The V gene is TRBV5-4, the J gene TRBJ2-5; D perhaps matches TRBD2 (6 bases). This CDR3 is built from 16 residues. The germline V and J ends were trimmed by 4 bases and 1 base, with 17 bases remaining between them. Per germline, CDR1 SGHNT and CDR2 YYREEE (reference sequence). In DNA, the CDR3 is TGTGCCAGCAGCACTAGCACGGGAAGCACCCAAGAGACCCAGTACTTC. It yields the protein CASSTSTGSTQETQYF.

CDR3 protein: CASSSYSYEQYF. The CDR3 DNA is TGTGCCAGCAGCTCCTACTCCTACGAGCAGTACTTC. The rearrangement links TRBV7-2 to TRBJ2-7; D not certain. In germline, CDR1 is SGHTA, CDR2 FQGNSA. The V end lost 4 bases, the J end lost 0 bases, and 4 bases lay between the germline ends. This CDR3 comprises 12 residues.

CDR3 loop: CASSSGQTAFGYTF. CDR3 bases: TGTGCCAGCAGCTCGGGACAGACCGCTTTTGGCTACACCTTC. V usage is TRBV5-4 and J usage is TRBJ1-2, with 7 bases identical to TRBD1. V trimming: 3 bases; J trimming: 7 bases; junction bases outside the gene matches: 9. The CDR3 length is 14 residues. From germline, CDR1 is SGHNT and CDR2 YYREEE (reference sequence).

The chain has TRBV11-2 and TRBJ2-7, with 8 bases matching TRBD2. The CDR3 runs to 14 residues. Germline V gene data show CDR1 as SGHAT and CDR2 as FQNNGV. The V gene end was trimmed by 6 bases and the J gene end by 2 bases; junction bases not matched to a gene: 6. CDR3 region: CASRDTSGTYEQYF. CDR3 nucleotides: TGTGCCAGCAGGGACACTAGCGGAACCTACGAGCAGTACTTC.

The chain carries TRBV7-2 and TRBJ1-2; D unresolved. Between the trimmed V and J ends, which lost 3 bases and 3 bases, there was a span of 8 bases. Germline-derived CDR1 and CDR2 are SGHTA and FQGNSA. The CDR3 covers 13 residues. The CDR3 spells CASSFGPDYGYTF. The CDR3 DNA is TGTGCCAGCAGCTTCGGGCCTGACTATGGCTACACCTTC.

The chain employs TRBV10-3 and TRBJ1-2; 7 bases are a match to TRBD1. V lost 0 bases, J lost 5 bases, and 3 bases stayed unmatched. Looked up from germline, CDR1 is ENHRY and CDR2 is SYGVKD. There are 14 residues in the CDR3. The CDR3 DNA follows: TGTGCCATCAGTGAGTCAGGGACAGATTATGGCTACACCTTC. Its translation: CAISESGTDYGYTF.

This chain links TRBV5-4 with TRBJ2-3; no clear D. CDR3 length: 16 residues. The germline CDR1 and CDR2 sequences are SGHNT and YYREEE (reference sequence). V was clipped by 4 bases and J by 0 bases, with 15 bases between them. The CDR3 loop is CASSPQGGTSTDTQYF. In DNA, the CDR3 is TGTGCCAGCAGCCCCCAAGGTGGTACTAGCACAGATACGCAGTATTTT. Based on the CDR3 plus reference TRBV5-4 and TRBJ2-3, the full variable domain is ETGVTQSPTHLIKTRGQQVTLRCSSQSGHNTVSWYQQALGQGPQFIFQYYREEENGRGNFPPRFSGLQFPNYSSELNVNALELDDSALYLCASSPQGGTSTDTQYFGPGTRLTVL.

The chain joins TRBV27 to TRBJ2-1; the D is unclear. This CDR3 is built from 16 residues. Trimming left V 1 base short and J 3 bases short, with 13 bases between. Germline CDR1 and CDR2: MNHEY and SMNVEV (reference sequence). DNA of the CDR3: TGTGCCAGCAGTTTATACCCCCCCGCGGACTACAATGAGCAGTTCTTC. Its protein product is CASSLYPPADYNEQFF.

The chain has TRBV2 and TRBJ2-6; D ambiguous. V lost 7 bases and J lost 1, with 11 bases in between. The CDR3 is made up of 15 amino acids. The germline gives CDR1 SNHLY, CDR2 FYNNEI. CDR3 sequence reads: CASNPLGSGANVLTF. In DNA, the CDR3 is TGTGCCAGCAACCCCCTCGGGTCTGGGGCCAACGTCCTGACTTTC.

About this clone: Other DNA sequences in the sample encode the same CDR3. V gene TRBV5-1 combines with J gene TRBJ2-5; no clear D. Trimming stripped 2 bases from V and 1 base from J, with 9 bases between. The CDR3 runs to 14 residues. Germline lookup yields CDR1 SGHRS and CDR2 YFSETQ. The CDR3 here is CASSFGGPQETQYF. The CDR3 nucleotides read TGCGCCAGCAGCTTCGGCGGCCCCCAAGAGACCCAGTACTTC.

This rearrangement joins TRBV9 to TRBJ2-3; the D is unclear. CDR1 and CDR2 from the germline V gene are SGDLS and YYNGEE. CDR3 size: 11 residues. V was trimmed by 4 bases and J by 6 bases, leaving 6 bases between them. The CDR3 spells CASSLEDTQYF. The CDR3 nucleotides are TGTGCCAGCAGCCTAGAGGATACGCAGTATTTT. The full variable domain, in which reference TRBV9 and TRBJ2-3 provide the parts outside the CDR3, is DSGVTQTPKHLITATGQRVTLRCSPRSGDLSVYWYQQSLDQGLQFLIQYYNGEERAKGNILERFSAQQFPDLHSELNLSSLELGDSALYFCASSLEDTQYFGPGTRLTVL.

The chain recombines TRBV2 with TRBJ1-4; no reliable D call. The V and J ends lost 0 bases and 2 bases respectively, with 7 bases between them. The CDR3 has 15 amino acids. Germline assignment: CDR1 SNHLY and CDR2 FYNNEI. CDR3 residues: CASSEAGGTNEKLFF. The CDR3 DNA follows: TGTGCCAGCAGTGAAGCGGGAGGGACTAATGAAAAACTGTTTTTT.

The chain joins TRBV28 to TRBJ1-2; the match to TRBD1 covers 10 bases. The V gene's germline CDR1 is MDHEN and CDR2 SYDVKM. The CDR3 loop spans 15 amino acids. V lost 5 bases and J lost 7; bases outside the gene matches: 10. This CDR3 reads CASSPYRDRGGGYTF. CDR3 bases: TGTGCCAGCAGTCCCTACCGGGACAGGGGCGGTGGCTACACCTTC.

On this clone itself: This sequence is one base from a far larger clone and is likely a read error. The same CDR3 can be traced to other DNA sequences in this sample. This chain links TRBV11-2 with TRBJ2-2, with TRBD1 as a possible D gene (5 bases). The CDR3 extends over 16 amino acids. The V gene's germline CDR1 is SGHAT and CDR2 FQNNGV. In DNA, the CDR3 is TGTGCCAGTAGCTTAAACCCAGGCAGGGACACCGGGGAGCTGTTTTTT. Its protein product is CASSLNPGRDTGELFF.

Concerning this clone: A far bigger clonotype differs at one base, so this is likely a read error. The J gene is TRBJ2-3, the V gene TRBV28, with no clear D. Judging by the DNA end, TRBJ1-5 fits better; the J call may be wrong. CDR1 and CDR2 (germline): MDHEN, SYDVKM. The CDR3 consists of 16 residues. CDR3 protein: CASSTPAGGATDTQHF. Written as DNA, the CDR3 is TGTGCCAGCAGTACCCCAGCGGGAGGAGCAACAGATACGCAGCATTTT.

The chain links TRBV29-1 to TRBJ2-3; 10 bases align to TRBD1. Germline CDR1 and CDR2: SQVTM and ANQGSEA. V lost 4 bases, J lost 1 base, and 5 bases stayed unmatched. CDR3 size: 15 residues. The CDR3 is CSVVGTGDGTDTQYF. The CDR3 DNA reads TGCAGCGTTGTTGGGACAGGGGACGGCACAGATACGCAGTATTTT.